In its sample, the clone carrying this T cell receptor (beta chain) was seen many times. The sample belongs to a study of regulatory T cells in long-lasting Graves disease. In building TCR beta libraries, iRepertoire HTBI primers were used together with Arm-PCR of CDR3 regions. MiXCR was run by TCRdb on the multiplex PCR reads, yielding one entry per CDR3 protein. The sample has under 450,000 distinct CDR3 sequences; around 22% are singletons. V lost 6 bases and J 7 bases, leaving 19 bases between the germline ends. This CDR3 is built from 15 residues. Germline loops: CDR1 MDHEN, CDR2 SYDVKM. As to time point: persistent/refractory GD, antithyroid drugs over 5 years with positive TRAb. Preparation of the TCR library used RNA extracted from PBMCs.

The sample here was peripheral blood mononuclear cells (PBMCs), taken when the disease was refractory, from a patient treated with antithyroid drugs. The V call is TRBV28, the J call TRBJ1-5; D possibly corresponds to TRBD1 (6 bases). The sequence was collected from a female donor with Graves disease. In DNA form, the CDR3 reads TGTGCCAGCAGATATGAGAGGGGGGGAAGGCAGCCCCAGCATTTT. Residues: CASRYERGGRQPQHF.